The source of this T cell receptor beta chain is a study of T cells in localized non-small cell lung cancer. Trimming pared 0 bases from V and 2 bases from J, leaving 7 bases between. Germline lookup yields CDR1 SGHRS and CDR2 YFSETQ. This CDR3 is built from 14 residues. Assay: immunoSEQ multiplex PCR; the TCRdb copy retains only in-frame clones and omits some. The sample lists roughly 89,000 clones; approximately 91% were seen once. With respect to this clone: Its matching antigen is unknown.

The study's findings and limits: Because sequencing included only one region (of the tumor), heterogeneity remains possible. Among the tissues sampled, uninvolved adjacent lung had the highest T cell clonality, above tumor. Adjacent lung tissue had a median about 52 of the top 100 clones found in the tumor.

The input for sequencing was PBMCs, taken before any cancer treatment. This clonotype originated in a woman between 40 and 69 years old with stage II squamous cell lung carcinoma. The rearrangement uses TRBV5-1 and TRBJ2-3; D call uncertain. CDR3 region: CASSLAPATDTQYF. CDR3 DNA: TGCGCCAGCAGCTTGGCCCCCGCCACAGATACGCAGTATTTT.